This T cell receptor beta chain derives from a study of T cell repertoires in cytomegalovirus infection. About the research overall: Public TCR beta signatures were indicative of both CMV infection and a matching HLA type. Regarding the study as a whole: Cumulative frequency (of public TCR beta family members) identified carriers of CMV plus the relevant HLA. Clonotypes of TCR beta that were HLA-C-restricted and CMV-specific dominated the ex vivo response.

Notes on this clonotype: The antigen remains undetermined.

V lost 5 bases and J lost 4; bases outside the gene matches: 5. The V gene's germline CDR1 is SEHNR and CDR2 FQNEAQ (reference sequence). This CDR3 contains 14 residues. TCRdb passed the reads through MiXCR, listing each CDR3 protein once. Seen here are 250,000 to 350,000 distinct CDR3 sequences, about 25% observed once, and the top ten hold around 13%. The V call is TRBV7-9, the J call TRBJ1-5; 7 bases line up with TRBD1. Sample: PBMCs. The TCR comes from a human donor in good health (CMV status not recorded). Some clones in this sample may be carry-over from other donors' samples. The CDR3 region is CASSRDSRNQPQHF. The CDR3 nucleotides read TGTGCCAGCAGCCGGGACAGTAGAAATCAGCCCCAGCATTTT.